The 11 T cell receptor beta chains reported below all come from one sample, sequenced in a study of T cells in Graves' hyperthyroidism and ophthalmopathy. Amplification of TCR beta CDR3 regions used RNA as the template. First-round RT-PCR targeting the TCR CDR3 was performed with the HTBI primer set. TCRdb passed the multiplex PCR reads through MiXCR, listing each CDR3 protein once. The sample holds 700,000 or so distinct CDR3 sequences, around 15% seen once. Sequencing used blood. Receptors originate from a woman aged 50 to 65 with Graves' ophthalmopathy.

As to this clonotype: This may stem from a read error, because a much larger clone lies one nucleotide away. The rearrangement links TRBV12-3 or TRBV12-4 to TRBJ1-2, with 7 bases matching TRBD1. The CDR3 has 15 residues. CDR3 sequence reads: CAGSPGQAILDGYTF. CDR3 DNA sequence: TGTGCCGGCAGTCCAGGACAGGCAATATTAGATGGCTACACCTTC.

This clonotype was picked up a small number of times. The CDR3 spells CASSLIPGQGFGQPQHF. The CDR3, as DNA: TGTGCCAGCAGCCTAATTCCGGGACAGGGTTTCGGGCAGCCCCAGCATTTT. V and J are TRBV6-1 and TRBJ1-5; 9 nucleotides line up with TRBD1. V trimming: 6 bases; J trimming: 7 bases; junction bases outside the gene matches: 16. This CDR3 is built from 17 residues. CDR1 and CDR2 (germline): MNHNS, SASEGT.

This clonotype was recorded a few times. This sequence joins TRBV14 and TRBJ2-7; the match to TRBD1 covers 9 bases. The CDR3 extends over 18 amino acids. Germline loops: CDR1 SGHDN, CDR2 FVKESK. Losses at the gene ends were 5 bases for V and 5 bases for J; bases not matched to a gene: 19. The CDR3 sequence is CASSFWGMRGQGSHEQYF. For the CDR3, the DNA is TGTGCCAGCAGCTTTTGGGGTATGAGAGGACAGGGGTCCCACGAGCAGTACTTC. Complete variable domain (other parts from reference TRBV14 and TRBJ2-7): EAGVTQFPSHSVIEKGQTVTLRCDPISGHDNLYWYRRVMGKEIKFLLHFVKESKQDESGMPNNRFLAERTGGTYSTLKVQPAELEDSGVYFCASSFWGMRGQGSHEQYFGPGTRLTVT.

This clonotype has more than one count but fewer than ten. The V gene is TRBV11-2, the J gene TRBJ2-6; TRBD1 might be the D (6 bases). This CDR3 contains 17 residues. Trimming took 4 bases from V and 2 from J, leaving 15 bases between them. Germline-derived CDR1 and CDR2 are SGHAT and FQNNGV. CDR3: CASSSKGDPPGANVLTF. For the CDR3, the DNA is TGTGCCAGCAGCTCAAAGGGGGATCCTCCTGGGGCCAACGTCCTGACTTTC.

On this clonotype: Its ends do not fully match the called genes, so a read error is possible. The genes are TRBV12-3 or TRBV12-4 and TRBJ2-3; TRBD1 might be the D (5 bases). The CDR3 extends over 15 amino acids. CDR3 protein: CASSLVSGSTGTQYF. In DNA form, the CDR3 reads TGTGCCAGCAGTTTAGTGTCAGGTAGCACAGGTACGCAGTATTTT.

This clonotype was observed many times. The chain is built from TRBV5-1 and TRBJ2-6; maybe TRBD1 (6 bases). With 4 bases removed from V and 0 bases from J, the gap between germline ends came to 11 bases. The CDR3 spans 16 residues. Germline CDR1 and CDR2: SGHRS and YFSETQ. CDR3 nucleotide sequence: TGCGCCAGCAGCAGCGACAGGCCCTCTGGGGCCAACGTCCTGACTTTC. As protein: CASSSDRPSGANVLTF.

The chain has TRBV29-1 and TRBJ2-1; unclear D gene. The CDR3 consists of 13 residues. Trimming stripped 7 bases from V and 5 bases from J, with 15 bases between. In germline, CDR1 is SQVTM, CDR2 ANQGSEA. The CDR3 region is CSDSSGGNNEQFF. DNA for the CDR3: TGCAGCGACTCCTCAGGCGGAAACAATGAGCAGTTCTTC.

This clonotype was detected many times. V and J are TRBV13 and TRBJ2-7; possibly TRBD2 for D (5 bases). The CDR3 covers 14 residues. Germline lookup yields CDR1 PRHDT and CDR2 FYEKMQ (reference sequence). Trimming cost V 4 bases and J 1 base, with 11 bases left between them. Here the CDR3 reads CASSSREWSYEQYF. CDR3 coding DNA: TGTGCCAGCAGCTCCCGGGAATGGTCCTACGAGCAGTACTTC. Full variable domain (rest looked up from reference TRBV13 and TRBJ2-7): AAGVIQSPRHLIKEKRETATLKCYPIPRHDTVYWYQQGPGQDPQFLISFYEKMQSDKGSIPDRFSAQQFSDYHSELNMSSLELGDSALYFCASSSREWSYEQYFGPGTRLTVT.

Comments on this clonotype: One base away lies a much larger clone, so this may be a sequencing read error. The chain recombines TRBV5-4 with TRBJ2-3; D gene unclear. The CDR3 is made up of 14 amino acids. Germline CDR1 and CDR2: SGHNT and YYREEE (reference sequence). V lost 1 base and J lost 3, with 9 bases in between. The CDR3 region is CASSLYGRTDTQYF. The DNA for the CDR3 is TGTGCCAGCAGCTTGTACGGACGAACAGATACGCAGTATTTT.

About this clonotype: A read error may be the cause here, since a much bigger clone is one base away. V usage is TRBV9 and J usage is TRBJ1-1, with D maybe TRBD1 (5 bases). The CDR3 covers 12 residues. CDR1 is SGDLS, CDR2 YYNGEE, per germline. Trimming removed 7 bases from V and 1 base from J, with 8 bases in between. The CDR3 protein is CASGGENTEAFF. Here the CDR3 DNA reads TGTGCCAGCGGGGGGGAGAACACTGAAGCTTTCTTT.

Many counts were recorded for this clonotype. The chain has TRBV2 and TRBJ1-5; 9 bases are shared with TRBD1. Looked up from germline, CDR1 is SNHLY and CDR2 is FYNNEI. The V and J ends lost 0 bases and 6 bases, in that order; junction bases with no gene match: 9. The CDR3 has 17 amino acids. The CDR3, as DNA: TGTGCCAGCAGTGAAGCGGGGACAGGGACTGAGGTTCAGCCCCAGCATTTT. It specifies CASSEAGTGTEVQPQHF. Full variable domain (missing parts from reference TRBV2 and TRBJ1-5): EPEVTQTPSHQVTQMGQEVILRCVPISNHLYFYWYRQILGQKVEFLVSFYNNEISEKSEIFDDQFSVERPDGSNFTLKIRSTKLEDSAMYFCASSEAGTGTEVQPQHFGDGTRLSIL.